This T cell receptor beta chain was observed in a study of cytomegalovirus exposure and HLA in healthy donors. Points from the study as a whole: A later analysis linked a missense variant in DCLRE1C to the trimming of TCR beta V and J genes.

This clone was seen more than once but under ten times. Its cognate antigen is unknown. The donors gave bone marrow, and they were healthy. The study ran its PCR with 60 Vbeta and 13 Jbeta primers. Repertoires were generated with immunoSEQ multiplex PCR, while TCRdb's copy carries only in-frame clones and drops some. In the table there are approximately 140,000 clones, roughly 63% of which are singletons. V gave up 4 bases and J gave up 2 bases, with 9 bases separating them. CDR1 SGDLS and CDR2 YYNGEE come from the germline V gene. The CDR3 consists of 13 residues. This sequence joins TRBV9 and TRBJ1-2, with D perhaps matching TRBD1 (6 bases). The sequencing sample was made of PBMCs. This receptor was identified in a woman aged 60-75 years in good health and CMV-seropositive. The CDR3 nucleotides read TGTGCCAGCAGCTCCACAGGGAACTATGGCTACACCTTC. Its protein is CASSSTGNYGYTF.